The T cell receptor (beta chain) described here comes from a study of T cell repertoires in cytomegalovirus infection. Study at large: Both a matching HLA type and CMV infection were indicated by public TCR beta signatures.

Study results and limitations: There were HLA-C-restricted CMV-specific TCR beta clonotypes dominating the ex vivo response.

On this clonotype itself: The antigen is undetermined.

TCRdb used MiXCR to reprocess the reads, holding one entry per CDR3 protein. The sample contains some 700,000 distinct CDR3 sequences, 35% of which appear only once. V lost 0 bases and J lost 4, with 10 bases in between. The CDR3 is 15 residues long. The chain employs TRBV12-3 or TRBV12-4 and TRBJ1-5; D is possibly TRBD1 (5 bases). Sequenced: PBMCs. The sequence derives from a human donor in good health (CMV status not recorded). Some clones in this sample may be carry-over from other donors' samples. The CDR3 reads CASSLARQPNQPQHF. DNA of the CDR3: TGTGCCAGCAGTTTAGCGAGACAGCCGAATCAGCCCCAGCATTTT.